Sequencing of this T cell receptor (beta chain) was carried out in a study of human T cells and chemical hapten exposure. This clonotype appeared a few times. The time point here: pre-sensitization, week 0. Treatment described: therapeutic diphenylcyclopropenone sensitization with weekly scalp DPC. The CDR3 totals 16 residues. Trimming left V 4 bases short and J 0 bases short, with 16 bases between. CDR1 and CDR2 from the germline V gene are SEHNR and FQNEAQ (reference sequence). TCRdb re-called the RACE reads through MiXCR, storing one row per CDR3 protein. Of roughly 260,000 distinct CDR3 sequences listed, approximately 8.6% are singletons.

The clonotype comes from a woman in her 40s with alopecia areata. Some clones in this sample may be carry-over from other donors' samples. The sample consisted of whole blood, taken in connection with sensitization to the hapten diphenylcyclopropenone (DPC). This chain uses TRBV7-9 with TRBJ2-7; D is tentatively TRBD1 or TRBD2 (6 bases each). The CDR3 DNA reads TGTGCCAGCAGCTCAATTAGCGGAGGGGGCTCCTACGAGCAGTACTTC. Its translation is CASSSISGGGSYEQYF.